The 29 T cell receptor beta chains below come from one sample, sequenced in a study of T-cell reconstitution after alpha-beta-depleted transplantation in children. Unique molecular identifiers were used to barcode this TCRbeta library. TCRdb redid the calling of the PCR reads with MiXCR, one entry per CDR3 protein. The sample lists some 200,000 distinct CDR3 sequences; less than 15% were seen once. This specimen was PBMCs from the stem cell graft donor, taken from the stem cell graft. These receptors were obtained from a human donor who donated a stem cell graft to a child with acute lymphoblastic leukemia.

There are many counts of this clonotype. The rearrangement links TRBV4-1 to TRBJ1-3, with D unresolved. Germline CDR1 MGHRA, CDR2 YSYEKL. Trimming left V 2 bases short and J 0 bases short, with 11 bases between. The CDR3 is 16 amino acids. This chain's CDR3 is CASSQLDLFSGNTIYF. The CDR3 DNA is TGCGCCAGCAGCCAACTGGACCTCTTCTCTGGAAACACCATATATTTT.

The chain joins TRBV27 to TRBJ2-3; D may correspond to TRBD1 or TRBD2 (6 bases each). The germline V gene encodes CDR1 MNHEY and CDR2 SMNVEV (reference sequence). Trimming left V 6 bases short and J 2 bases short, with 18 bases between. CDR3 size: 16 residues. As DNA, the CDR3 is TGTGCCAGCAGCCGGGGGCGGGCCGGGATCACAGATACGCAGTATTTT. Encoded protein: CASSRGRAGITDTQYF.

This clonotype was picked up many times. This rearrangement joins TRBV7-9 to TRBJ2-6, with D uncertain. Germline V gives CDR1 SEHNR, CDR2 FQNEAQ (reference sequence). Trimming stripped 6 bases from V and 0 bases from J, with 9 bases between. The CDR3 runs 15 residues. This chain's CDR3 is CASSHRISGANVLTF. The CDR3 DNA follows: TGTGCCAGCAGTCACCGAATCTCTGGGGCCAACGTCCTGACTTTC.

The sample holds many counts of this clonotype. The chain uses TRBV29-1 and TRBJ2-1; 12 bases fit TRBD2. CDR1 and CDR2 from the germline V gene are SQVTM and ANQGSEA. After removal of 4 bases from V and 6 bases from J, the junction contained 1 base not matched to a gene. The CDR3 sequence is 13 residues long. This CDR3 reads CSVGLAGANEQFF. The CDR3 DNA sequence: TGCAGCGTTGGACTAGCGGGAGCCAATGAGCAGTTCTTC.

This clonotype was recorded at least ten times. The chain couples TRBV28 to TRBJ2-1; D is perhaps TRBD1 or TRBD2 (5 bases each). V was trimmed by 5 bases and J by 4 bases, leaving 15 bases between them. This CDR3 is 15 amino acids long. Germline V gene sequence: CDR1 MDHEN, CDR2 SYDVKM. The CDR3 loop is CASSPLGTYYNEQFF. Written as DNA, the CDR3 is TGTGCCAGCAGTCCACTCGGGACCTATTACAATGAGCAGTTCTTC.

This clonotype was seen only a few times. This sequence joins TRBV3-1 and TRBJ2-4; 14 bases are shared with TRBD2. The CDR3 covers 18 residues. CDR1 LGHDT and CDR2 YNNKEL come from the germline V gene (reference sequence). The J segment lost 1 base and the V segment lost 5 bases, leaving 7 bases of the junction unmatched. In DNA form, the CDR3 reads TGTGCCAGCAGCTTGACTAGCGGGAGGGCCGAGGCCAAAAACATTCAGTACTTC. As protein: CASSLTSGRAEAKNIQYF.

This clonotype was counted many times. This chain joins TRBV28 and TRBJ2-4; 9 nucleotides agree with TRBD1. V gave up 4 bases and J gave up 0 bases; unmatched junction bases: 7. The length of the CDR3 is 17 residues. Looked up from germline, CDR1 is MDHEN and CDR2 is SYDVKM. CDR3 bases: TGTGCCAGCAGTTCCACACCGGGACAGGGAGCCAAAAACATTCAGTACTTC. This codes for CASSSTPGQGAKNIQYF.

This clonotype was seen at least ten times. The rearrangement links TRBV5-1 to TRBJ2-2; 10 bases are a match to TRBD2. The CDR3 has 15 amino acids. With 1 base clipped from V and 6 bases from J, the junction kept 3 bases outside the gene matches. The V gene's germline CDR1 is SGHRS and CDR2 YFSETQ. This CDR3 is CASSLSGRVSGELFF. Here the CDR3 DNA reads TGCGCCAGCAGCTTGAGCGGGAGGGTATCCGGGGAGCTGTTTTTT.

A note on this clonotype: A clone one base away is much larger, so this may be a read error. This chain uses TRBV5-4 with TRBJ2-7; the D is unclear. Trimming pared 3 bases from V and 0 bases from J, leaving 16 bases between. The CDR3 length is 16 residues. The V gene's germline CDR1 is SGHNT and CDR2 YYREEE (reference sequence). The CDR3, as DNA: TGTGCCAGCAGCTCCCTTACTTCTCCCCTCTCCTACGAGCAGTACTTC. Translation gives CASSSLTSPLSYEQYF.

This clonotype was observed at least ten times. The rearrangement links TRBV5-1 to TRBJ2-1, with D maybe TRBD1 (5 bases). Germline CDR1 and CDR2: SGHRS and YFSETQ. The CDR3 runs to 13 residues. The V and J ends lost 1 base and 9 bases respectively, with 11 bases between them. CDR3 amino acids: CASSLTTGAEQFF. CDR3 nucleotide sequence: TGCGCCAGCAGCTTGACGACTGGGGCTGAGCAGTTCTTC.

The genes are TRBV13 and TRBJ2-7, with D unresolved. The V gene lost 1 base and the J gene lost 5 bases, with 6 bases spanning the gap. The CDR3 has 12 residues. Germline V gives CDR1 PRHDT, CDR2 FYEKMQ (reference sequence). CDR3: CASSLVTHEQYF. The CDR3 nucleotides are TGTGCCAGCAGCTTAGTAACCCACGAGCAGTACTTC.

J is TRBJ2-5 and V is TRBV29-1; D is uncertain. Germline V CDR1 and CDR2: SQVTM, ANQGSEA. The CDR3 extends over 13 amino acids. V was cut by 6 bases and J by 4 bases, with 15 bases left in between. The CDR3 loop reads CSVRGQVAETQYF. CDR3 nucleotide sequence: TGCAGCGTCCGAGGCCAGGTCGCAGAGACCCAGTACTTC.

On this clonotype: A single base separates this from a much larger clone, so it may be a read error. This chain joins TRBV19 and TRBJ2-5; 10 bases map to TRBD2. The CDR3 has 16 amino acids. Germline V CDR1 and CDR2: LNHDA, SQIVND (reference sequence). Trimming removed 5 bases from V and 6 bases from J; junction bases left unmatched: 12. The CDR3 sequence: CASSGQAGGEGKTQYF. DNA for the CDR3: TGTGCCAGTAGTGGGCAAGCGGGAGGGGAAGGGAAGACCCAGTACTTC.

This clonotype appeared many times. CDR3 bases: TGCGCCAGCAGCTCCCCCACAGGGGAGGGAGAGTTCTTC. It encodes CASSSPTGEGEFF. The V gene is TRBV5-1, the J gene TRBJ2-1, with D perhaps matching TRBD1 or TRBD2 (7 bases each). This CDR3 is 13 amino acids long. CDR1 is SGHRS, CDR2 YFSETQ, per germline. The ends were cut back, 3 bases at V and 14 bases at J, with 18 bases in the middle.

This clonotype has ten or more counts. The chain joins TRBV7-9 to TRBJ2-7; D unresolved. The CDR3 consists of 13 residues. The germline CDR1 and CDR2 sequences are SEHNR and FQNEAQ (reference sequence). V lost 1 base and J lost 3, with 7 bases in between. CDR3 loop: CASSLGDLYEQYF. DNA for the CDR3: TGTGCCAGCAGCTTAGGAGACCTCTACGAGCAGTACTTC.

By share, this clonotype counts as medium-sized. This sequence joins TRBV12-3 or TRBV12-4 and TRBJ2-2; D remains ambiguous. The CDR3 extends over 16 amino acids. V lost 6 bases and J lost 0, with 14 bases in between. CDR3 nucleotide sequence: TGTGCCAGCAGCAAGGATGACCCGACGAACACCGGGGAGCTGTTTTTT. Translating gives CASSKDDPTNTGELFF.

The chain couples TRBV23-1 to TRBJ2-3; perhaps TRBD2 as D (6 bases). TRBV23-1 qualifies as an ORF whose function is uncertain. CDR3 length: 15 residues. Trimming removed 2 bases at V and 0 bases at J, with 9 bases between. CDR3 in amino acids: CASSQGEDSTDTQYF. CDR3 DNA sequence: TGCGCCAGCAGTCAAGGGGAGGACAGCACAGATACGCAGTATTTT.

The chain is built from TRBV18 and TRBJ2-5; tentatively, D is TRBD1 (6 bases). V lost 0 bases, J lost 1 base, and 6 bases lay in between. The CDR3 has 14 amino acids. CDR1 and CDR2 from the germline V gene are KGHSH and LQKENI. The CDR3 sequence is CASSPPGAQETQYF. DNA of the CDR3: TGTGCCAGCTCACCACCGGGGGCCCAAGAGACCCAGTACTTC.

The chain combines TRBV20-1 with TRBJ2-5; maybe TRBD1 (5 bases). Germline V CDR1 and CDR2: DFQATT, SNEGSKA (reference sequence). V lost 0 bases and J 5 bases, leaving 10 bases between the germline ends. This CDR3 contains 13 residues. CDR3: CSARDAGWETQYF. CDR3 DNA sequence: TGCAGTGCTAGAGATGCAGGGTGGGAGACCCAGTACTTC.

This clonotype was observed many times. The CDR3 here is CASSSRPGTLSNTEAFF. CDR3 in DNA: TGCGCCAGCAGCTCGCGTCCCGGGACATTATCGAACACTGAAGCTTTCTTT. The chain joins TRBV5-1 to TRBJ1-1, with a possible D match to TRBD1 (6 bases). The CDR3 length is 17 residues. Germline CDR1 is SGHRS and CDR2 is YFSETQ. Trimming removed 3 bases from V and 1 base from J, with 19 bases in between.

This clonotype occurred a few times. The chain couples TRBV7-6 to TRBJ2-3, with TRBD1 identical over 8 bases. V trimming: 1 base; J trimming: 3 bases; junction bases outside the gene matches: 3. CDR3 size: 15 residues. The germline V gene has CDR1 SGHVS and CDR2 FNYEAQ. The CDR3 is CASSLGTGFTDTQYF. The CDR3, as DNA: TGTGCCAGCAGCTTAGGGACAGGGTTTACAGATACGCAGTATTTT.

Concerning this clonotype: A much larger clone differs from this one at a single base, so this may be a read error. The CDR3 region is CASSPWTRSENTEAFF. The CDR3 bases are TGCGCCAGCAGCCCCTGGACACGATCAGAGAACACTGAAGCTTTCTTT. The rearrangement links TRBV5-1 to TRBJ1-1; the D gene is possibly TRBD1 (5 bases). This CDR3 region has 16 residues. Germline CDR1 and CDR2: SGHRS and YFSETQ. V was trimmed by 4 bases and J by 1 base, leaving 17 bases between them. The whole variable domain, remainder taken from reference TRBV5-1 and TRBJ1-1, is KAGVTQTPRYLIKTRGQQVTLSCSPISGHRSVSWYQQTPGQGLQFLFEYFSETQRNKGNFPGRFSGRQFSNSRSEMNVSTLELGDSALYLCASSPWTRSENTEAFFGQGTRLTVV.

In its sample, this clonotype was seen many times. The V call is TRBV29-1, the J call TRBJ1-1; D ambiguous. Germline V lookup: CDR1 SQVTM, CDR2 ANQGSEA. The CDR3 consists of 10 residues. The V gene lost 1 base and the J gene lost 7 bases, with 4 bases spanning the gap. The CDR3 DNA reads TGCAGCGTTGAAGGAAGTGAAGCTTTCTTT. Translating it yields CSVEGSEAFF.

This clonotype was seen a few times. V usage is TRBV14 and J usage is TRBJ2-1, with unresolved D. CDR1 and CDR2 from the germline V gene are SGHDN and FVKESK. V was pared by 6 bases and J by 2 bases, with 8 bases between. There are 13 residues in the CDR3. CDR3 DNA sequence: TGTGCCAGCAGGGAATCTGCCTACAATGAGCAGTTCTTC. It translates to CASRESAYNEQFF.

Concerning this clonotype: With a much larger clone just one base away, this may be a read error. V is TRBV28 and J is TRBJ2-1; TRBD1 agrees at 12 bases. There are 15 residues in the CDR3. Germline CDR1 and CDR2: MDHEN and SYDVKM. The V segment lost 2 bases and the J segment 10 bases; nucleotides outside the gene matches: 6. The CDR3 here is CASSLGDRGHREQFF. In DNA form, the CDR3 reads TGTGCCAGCAGTTTAGGGGACAGGGGGCATCGGGAGCAGTTCTTC.

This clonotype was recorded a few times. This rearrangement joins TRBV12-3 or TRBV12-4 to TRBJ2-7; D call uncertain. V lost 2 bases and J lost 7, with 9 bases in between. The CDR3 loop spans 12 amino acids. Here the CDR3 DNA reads TGTGCCAGCAGTTTACATGCTCAAGAGCAGTACTTC. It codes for CASSLHAQEQYF.

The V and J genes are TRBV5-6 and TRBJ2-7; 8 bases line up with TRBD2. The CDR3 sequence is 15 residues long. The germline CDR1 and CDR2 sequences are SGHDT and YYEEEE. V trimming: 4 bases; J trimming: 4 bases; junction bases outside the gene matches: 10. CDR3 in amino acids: CASSPSSSGLYEQYF. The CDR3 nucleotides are TGTGCCAGCAGCCCATCCTCTAGCGGGCTGTACGAGCAGTACTTC.

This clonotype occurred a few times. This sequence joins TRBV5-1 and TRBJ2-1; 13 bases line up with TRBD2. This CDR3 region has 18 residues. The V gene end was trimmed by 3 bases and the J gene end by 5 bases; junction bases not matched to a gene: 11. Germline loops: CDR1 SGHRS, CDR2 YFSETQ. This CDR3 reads CASSSSGTSGTLHNEQFF. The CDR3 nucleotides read TGCGCCAGCAGCTCTTCCGGGACTAGCGGGACACTTCACAATGAGCAGTTCTTC.

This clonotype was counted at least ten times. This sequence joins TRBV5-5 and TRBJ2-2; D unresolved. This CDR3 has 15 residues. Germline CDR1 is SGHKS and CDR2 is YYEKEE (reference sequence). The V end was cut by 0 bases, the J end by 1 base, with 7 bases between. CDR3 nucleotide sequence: TGTGCCAGCAGCTTGGGTTGGCAGAACACCGGGGAGCTGTTTTTT. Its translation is CASSLGWQNTGELFF.